These 25 T cell receptor beta chains share one sample of origin, sequenced in a study of T cell repertoires in aging, cancer and after chemotherapy. Rearranged V-D-J TRB sequences were amplified with a mixed TRB-A/B primer pool. MiXCR, applied by TCRdb to the multiplex PCR reads, yields one record per CDR3 protein. The top ten hold 17% of the sample, which has about 21,000 distinct CDR3 sequences, 35% to 40% seen once. Peripheral blood genomic DNA, not sorted cells or RNA, was the template. What was sequenced was blood. The receptors stem from a human donor with a solid tumor.

V usage is TRBV5-1 and J usage is TRBJ2-3; 9 bases line up with TRBD2. The CDR3 has 16 amino acids. Germline V gene lookup returns CDR1 SGHRS and CDR2 YFSETQ. V shed 1 base, J shed 4 bases, and the junction held 7 bases outside the gene matches. In DNA form, the CDR3 reads TGCGCCAGCAGCTTGACGGGCGGGGGGGCGGCAGATACGCAGTATTTT. It yields the protein CASSLTGGGAADTQYF.

The chain has TRBV24-1 and TRBJ2-2; the D call may be TRBD1 or TRBD2 (6 bases each). The germline V gene has CDR1 KGHDR and CDR2 SFDVKD. Deletions cut 3 bases from V and 1 base from J, with 20 bases between. This CDR3 region has 19 residues. The CDR3 sequence: CATSDPQGRGGENTGELFF. The CDR3 DNA reads as TGTGCCACCAGTGATCCCCAGGGGAGAGGCGGGGAGAACACCGGGGAGCTGTTTTTT.

The chain has TRBV19 and TRBJ1-4, with TRBD1 identical over 9 bases. CDR3 size: 16 residues. Germline CDR1 and CDR2: LNHDA and SQIVND (reference sequence). J was trimmed by 1 base and V by 6 bases; bases with no gene match: 6. CDR3 protein: CASSLDRGGTNEKLFF. The CDR3 bases are TGTGCCAGTAGCCTCGACAGGGGGGGAACTAATGAAAAACTGTTTTTT.

The rearrangement uses TRBV27 and TRBJ1-1, with 7 nucleotides matching TRBD1. The V gene end was trimmed by 3 bases and the J gene end by 4 bases; junction bases not matched to a gene: 8. Germline V gene lookup returns CDR1 MNHEY and CDR2 SMNVEV (reference sequence). The CDR3 is made up of 15 amino acids. The DNA of the CDR3 is TGTGCCAGCAGTTTTAAGGGGGCGGACGGCACTGAAGCTTTCTTT. It specifies CASSFKGADGTEAFF.

This clonotype is medium-sized (0.01 to 0.1%) in the sample. The chain joins TRBV29-1 to TRBJ2-6; D is ambiguous. In germline, CDR1 is SQVTM, CDR2 ANQGSEA. There are 14 residues in the CDR3. V was trimmed by 1 base and J by 1 base, leaving 5 bases between them. The CDR3, as DNA: TGCAGCGTTGAAGGGGTTTCTGGGGCCAACGTCCTGACTTTC. Protein product: CSVEGVSGANVLTF.

In its sample, this clonotype is medium-sized. This chain links TRBV11-2 with TRBJ2-7; 8 bases are a match to TRBD2. V was pared by 4 bases and J by 2 bases, with 4 bases of the junction left unmatched. This CDR3 comprises 14 residues. CDR1 is SGHAT, CDR2 FQNNGV, per germline. CDR3 protein: CASSYGLAAYEQYF. The CDR3 DNA follows: TGTGCCAGCAGCTACGGACTAGCTGCCTACGAGCAGTACTTC.

The gene calls are TRBV5-1 and TRBJ2-1; D perhaps matches TRBD2 (5 bases). The CDR3 spans 11 residues. V was clipped by 4 bases and J by 10 bases, with 9 bases between them. Germline CDR1 and CDR2: SGHRS and YFSETQ. The CDR3 here is CASSTDSEQFF. The CDR3 DNA is TGCGCCAGCAGCACGGACTCCGAGCAGTTCTTC.

This clonotype was observed a handful of times. This chain links TRBV12-3 or TRBV12-4 with TRBJ2-2; 8 positions match TRBD2. The CDR3 has 14 amino acids. The V and J ends lost 8 bases and 4 bases, in that order; junction bases with no gene match: 6. CDR3 sequence (DNA): TGTGCCAGCCCGCGGGGGGCCGTCACCGGGGAGCTGTTTTTT. Translation: CASPRGAVTGELFF.

This clonotype is medium-sized. The chain recombines TRBV6-2 or TRBV6-3 with TRBJ2-6; tentatively, D is TRBD1 or TRBD2 (6 bases each). Trimming pared 4 bases from V and 0 bases from J, leaving 10 bases between. Germline V gene lookup returns CDR1 MNHEY and CDR2 SVGEGT. The CDR3 is 16 residues long. CDR3 region: CASSWGAPSGANVLTF. In DNA form, the CDR3 reads TGTGCCAGCAGTTGGGGGGCTCCCTCTGGGGCCAACGTCCTGACTTTC.

In this sample, this clonotype turned up a few times. CDR3 nucleotide sequence: TGTGCCAGCAGCGGAGGGGCGGCGAACACCGGGGAGCTGTTTTTT. Translated, it gives CASSGGAANTGELFF. V gene TRBV7-2 combines with J gene TRBJ2-2; the D gene is possibly TRBD2 (6 bases). Per the germline V gene, CDR1 is SGHTA and CDR2 is FQGNSA. V was clipped by 5 bases and J by 0 bases, with 10 bases between them. There are 15 residues in the CDR3.

Details on this clonotype: The junction shows a germline mismatch at one end, possibly a read error. This chain uses TRBV5-1 with TRBJ2-3; D is perhaps TRBD2 (6 bases). This CDR3 region has 16 residues. Germline CDR1 reads SGHRS; CDR2 reads YFSETQ. Here the CDR3 reads CASSPGTFVRTDTQYF. DNA for the CDR3: TGTGCCAGCAGCCCCGGGACTTTCGTCCGCACAGATACGCAGTATTTT.

The genes are TRBV19 and TRBJ1-2; 8 nucleotides match TRBD1. J lost 3 bases, V lost 3 bases, and 3 bases had no gene match. The CDR3 has 14 residues. Per the germline V gene, CDR1 is LNHDA and CDR2 is SQIVND (reference sequence). CDR3 nucleotide sequence: TGTGCCAGTAGTATTGACAGGGGAGACTATGGCTACACCTTC. Encoded protein: CASSIDRGDYGYTF.

In its sample, this clonotype ranks as medium-sized (0.01 to 0.1%). The chain carries TRBV19 and TRBJ2-2; D gene unclear. Germline values: CDR1 LNHDA, CDR2 SQIVND (reference sequence). This CDR3 region has 17 residues. The V and J ends lost 3 bases and 0 bases respectively, with 14 bases between them. CDR3 region: CASSMGRQTSNTGELFF. CDR3 nucleotide sequence: TGTGCCAGTAGTATGGGTCGACAAACTTCGAACACCGGGGAGCTGTTTTTT.

This chain joins TRBV28 and TRBJ1-2; the D gene is possibly TRBD1 (5 bases). V was cut by 1 base and J by 6 bases, with 18 bases left in between. The CDR3 contains 16 residues. Germline V gives CDR1 MDHEN, CDR2 SYDVKM. The DNA of the CDR3 is TGTGCCAGCAGTTTATATGGGACCCCCCCGCGAGATGGCTACACCTTC. Translation: CASSLYGTPPRDGYTF.

The V gene is TRBV27, the J gene TRBJ2-7; weak D call: TRBD2 (5 bases). This CDR3 region has 15 residues. The ends were cut back, 5 bases at V and 3 bases at J, with 17 bases in the middle. Germline values: CDR1 MNHEY, CDR2 SMNVEV (reference sequence). Written as DNA, the CDR3 is TGTGCCAGCAGTCTGGCCGGAACGGGATACTACGAGCAGTACTTC. Translating it yields CASSLAGTGYYEQYF.

The rearrangement uses TRBV7-6 and TRBJ2-7; 10 positions match TRBD2. The V gene end was trimmed by 2 bases and the J gene end by 1 base; junction bases not matched to a gene: 8. The germline gives CDR1 SGHVS, CDR2 FNYEAQ. The CDR3 extends over 17 amino acids. The CDR3 reads CASSLLGSGGKSYEQYF. The CDR3 DNA reads as TGTGCCAGCAGCTTATTGGGTAGCGGGGGGAAATCCTACGAGCAGTACTTC.

As for this clonotype: As the CDR3 is not closed by the conserved phenylalanine or tryptophan, this likely results from a read error. V gene TRBV6-5 combines with J gene TRBJ1-6; D is unresolved. This CDR3 has 15 residues. Deletions cut 5 bases from V and 10 bases from J, with 18 bases between. Per germline, CDR1 MNHEY and CDR2 SVGAGI. The CDR3 loop is CASSPMGGPTSPLHL. The DNA of the CDR3 is TGTGCCAGCAGTCCCATGGGAGGGCCAACCTCACCCCTCCACCTT.

V usage is TRBV13 and J usage is TRBJ2-3; D is ambiguous. V gave up 5 bases and J gave up 4 bases, with 13 bases separating them. The CDR3 extends over 14 amino acids. Germline CDR1 reads PRHDT; CDR2 reads FYEKMQ (reference sequence). This CDR3 is CASSVWTASDTQYF. The CDR3, as DNA: TGTGCCAGCAGCGTATGGACGGCTTCAGATACGCAGTATTTT.

The chain employs TRBV7-9 and TRBJ2-2, with D hard to call. The CDR3 has 12 amino acids. Germline values: CDR1 SEHNR, CDR2 FQNEAQ (reference sequence). V was trimmed by 4 bases and J by 5 bases, leaving 5 bases between them. CDR3 residues: CASSSVTGELFF. CDR3 bases: TGTGCCAGCAGCTCCGTTACCGGGGAGCTGTTTTTT. Looking up the rest from reference TRBV7-9 and TRBJ2-2 gives the full variable domain: DTGVSQNPRHKITKRGQNVTFRCDPISEHNRLYWYRQTLGQGPEFLTYFQNEAQLEKSRLLSDRFSAERPKGSFSTLEIQRTEQGDSAMYLCASSSVTGELFFGEGSRLTVL.

The rearrangement joins TRBV27 to TRBJ2-3; 16 bases agree with TRBD2. V was clipped by 2 bases and J by 1 base; unmatched bases: 6. Germline CDR1 MNHEY, CDR2 SMNVEV (reference sequence). This CDR3 is 19 amino acids long. The CDR3 spells CASSLGSGLAGGGTDTQYF. CDR3 nucleotide sequence: TGTGCCAGCAGTTTAGGTTCGGGACTAGCGGGAGGGGGCACAGATACGCAGTATTTT.

The chain joins TRBV20-1 to TRBJ2-3; no firm D call. The CDR3 runs 14 residues. Trimming shortened V by 0 bases and J by 0 bases, and 7 bases separated the two germline ends. CDR1 and CDR2 (germline): DFQATT, SNEGSKA (reference sequence). This CDR3 is CSARDPGSTDTQYF. CDR3 sequence (DNA): TGCAGTGCTAGAGACCCGGGTAGCACAGATACGCAGTATTTT.

The rearrangement joins TRBV18 to TRBJ2-7; D is unclear. Per the germline V gene, CDR1 is KGHSH and CDR2 is LQKENI. V lost 1 base, J lost 3 bases, and 7 bases lay in between. The CDR3 runs to 13 residues. For the CDR3, the DNA is TGTGCCAGCTCACCACGCCAATACTACGAGCAGTACTTC. Amino acid sequence: CASSPRQYYEQYF.

The chain joins TRBV19 to TRBJ2-3, with unresolved D. Looked up from germline, CDR1 is LNHDA and CDR2 is SQIVND (reference sequence). With 9 bases removed from V and 3 bases from J, the gap between germline ends came to 13 bases. This CDR3 is built from 13 residues. As DNA, the CDR3 is TGTGCCAGCAGCCAATTCCGGACAGATACGCAGTATTTT. This gives the protein CASSQFRTDTQYF.

Only a few counts were recorded for this clonotype. V and J are TRBV12-3 or TRBV12-4 and TRBJ1-2, with D possibly matching TRBD1 (6 bases). CDR3 length: 14 amino acids. V lost 7 bases and J 5 bases, leaving 17 bases between the germline ends. The CDR3 DNA reads as TGTGCCAGCACCATTCGGGGGGCGGGATATGGCTACACCTTC. Translating it yields CASTIRGAGYGYTF.

There are a few counts of this clonotype. The rearrangement uses TRBV18 and TRBJ2-5; 8 positions match TRBD1. With 4 bases clipped from V and 0 bases from J, the junction kept 4 bases outside the gene matches. CDR1 and CDR2 (germline): KGHSH, LQKENI. The CDR3 covers 15 residues. CDR3 nucleotide sequence: TGTGCCAGCTCACTACAGACAGGGGACCAAGAGACCCAGTACTTC. This encodes CASSLQTGDQETQYF. The full variable domain, its missing parts supplied by reference TRBV18 and TRBJ2-5, is NAGVMQNPRHLVRRRGQEARLRCSPMKGHSHVYWYRQLPEEGLKFMVYLQKENIIDESGMPKERFSAEFPKEGPSILRIQQVVRGDSAAYFCASSLQTGDQETQYFGPGTRLLVL.